Listed here are 23 T cell receptor beta chains from one sample, sequenced in a study of tumor and adjacent non-tumor tissue in lung cancer. Three rounds of nested PCR, following a modified ARM-PCR protocol, produced the TCRbeta library. From the multiplex PCR reads, TCRdb called clonotypes with MiXCR, one entry per CDR3 protein. The sample shows 90,000 to 130,000 distinct CDR3 sequences, approximately 84% of them seen only once. The template was RNA from unsorted bulk tissue. The sequencing sample was made of lung tumor tissue. These receptors originate from a man between 65 and 80 years old with non-small cell lung cancer.

Comment on this clonotype: Its ends do not fully match the called genes, so a read error is possible. The chain carries TRBV11-2 and TRBJ2-1, with D tentatively TRBD1 (6 bases). CDR3 length equals 16 residues. Germline CDR1 is SGHAT and CDR2 is FQNNGV. The CDR3 nucleotides are TGTGCTAGCAGCTTAGGGGGTAGGAACGGGTACAATGAGCAGTTCTTC. Its protein is CASSLGGRNGYNEQFF.

Remarks on this clonotype: At one end the junction does not follow the germline gene, possibly because of a read error. The DNA of the CDR3 is TGTGCCAACAGCCTAACTCCAGTGTCAAATATGCAGTATTTT. Protein product: CANSLTPVSNMQYF. V and J are TRBV11-2 and TRBJ2-3; D remains unclear. CDR3 length: 14 residues. Germline values: CDR1 SGHAT, CDR2 FQNNGV.

This clonotype has just a few counts. Since a much larger clone is just one base distant, this may be a read error. The chain couples TRBV28 to TRBJ2-6, with 8 bases identical to TRBD1. The germline CDR1 and CDR2 sequences are MDHEN and SYDVKM. This CDR3 region has 17 residues. The CDR3 protein is CASSFGTGLYGVNVLTF. CDR3 DNA: TGTGCCAGCAGTTTCGGGACAGGTCTCTATGGGGTCAACGTCCTGACTTTC.

Points on this clonotype: Compared with germline, one end of the junction differs, possibly owing to a read error. This chain connects TRBV29-1 to TRBJ1-1; D is unresolved. The CDR3 extends over 12 amino acids. In germline, CDR1 is SQVTM, CDR2 ANQGSEA. The CDR3 reads CSVVEERPDAFF. In DNA form, the CDR3 reads TGCAGCGTTGTGGAGGAAAGGCCTGACGCTTTCTTT.

With respect to this clonotype: The junction does not match germline at one end; this may be a read error. This chain joins TRBV7-9 and TRBJ1-6; D ambiguous. Germline CDR1 SEHNR, CDR2 FQNEAQ (reference sequence). The CDR3 covers 13 residues. CDR3 in DNA: TGTCCCAGCAGCTCCGGGAGCGACGCACCCCTCCACTTT. Protein product: CPSSSGSDAPLHF. Full variable domain (rest looked up from reference TRBV7-9 and TRBJ1-6): DTGVSQNPRHKITKRGQNVTFRCDPISEHNRLYWYRQTLGQGPEFLTYFQNEAQLEKSRLLSDRFSAERPKGSFSTLEIQRTEQGDSAMYLCPSSSGSDAPLHFGNGTRLTVT.

The sample holds one count of this clonotype. Relative to the germline gene, one junction end is altered; a read error may explain this. This chain links TRBV4-2 with TRBJ2-3, with D possibly being TRBD1 (6 bases). CDR1 is LGHNA and CDR2 is YNFKEQ in the germline V gene. The CDR3 extends over 14 amino acids. The chain's CDR3 is CASSKGGVTDTQHF. Written as DNA, the CDR3 is TGTGCCAGTTCGAAAGGGGGTGTGACAGATACGCAACATTTT.

This clonotype was detected only once. This may be a read error: a much more frequent sequence differs by one nucleotide. V and J are TRBV28 and TRBJ2-5; 9 bases fit TRBD1. The CDR3 is 13 amino acids. Germline V gene lookup returns CDR1 MDHEN and CDR2 SYDVKM. DNA of the CDR3: TGTGGCACAATCCGGGACAGGGTTGAGACCCAGTACTTC. As protein: CGTIRDRVETQYF.

This clonotype was counted once. One junction end does not reproduce the germline sequence, and a read error may be involved. The chain joins TRBV28 to TRBJ2-3, with D perhaps TRBD2 (6 bases). The CDR3 extends over 14 amino acids. Germline loops: CDR1 MDHEN, CDR2 SYDVKM. The DNA of the CDR3 is TGTGCCAGCCGTTTTGCGGGGTCACAAGATACGCGGTGTTTT. Protein sequence: CASRFAGSQDTRCF. The full variable domain, in which reference TRBV28 and TRBJ2-3 provide the parts outside the CDR3, is DVKVTQSSRYLVKRTGEKVFLECVQDMDHENMFWYRQDPGLGLRLIYFSYDVKMKEKGDIPEGYSVSREKKERFSLILESASTNQTSMYLCASRFAGSQDTRCFGPGTRLTVL.

This clonotype was observed a single time. This chain joins TRBV5-1 and TRBJ2-2, with TRBD2 identical over 11 bases. CDR1 SGHRS and CDR2 YFSETQ come from the germline V gene. The length of the CDR3 is 18 residues. The CDR3 is CASCPGTSGSMNTGELFF. The CDR3 region has the DNA TGCGCGAGCTGCCCCGGGACTAGCGGATCCATGAACACCGGGGAGCTGTTTTTT.

The rearrangement uses TRBV7-3 and TRBJ2-1, with 8 bases fitting TRBD2. The length of the CDR3 is 15 residues. With V trimmed by 2 bases and J by 13 bases, 13 bases remained unmatched. Germline-derived CDR1 and CDR2 are SGHTA and FQGTGA. The CDR3 reads CASSLPGLAGTEQFF. CDR3 coding DNA: TGTGCCAGCAGCTTACCAGGACTAGCAGGTACTGAACAGTTCTTC.

Concerning this clonotype itself: An end of the junction does not agree with germline; a read error may underlie this. The chain carries TRBV6-5 and TRBJ2-6; D unresolved. The CDR3 is 15 residues long. Germline V gives CDR1 MNHEY, CDR2 SVGAGI. The DNA of the CDR3 is TGTGCCAGCAGTTCTCCGGCGGCTGGGGTCAACGTCCTAACTTTC. Translation gives CASSSPAAGVNVLTF.

With regard to this clonotype: An end of the junction does not agree with germline; a read error may underlie this. The chain is built from TRBV12-3 or TRBV12-4 and TRBJ2-6; possibly TRBD1 for D (5 bases). The CDR3 extends over 14 amino acids. The CDR3 sequence is CASTISSGANVPTF. The CDR3 nucleotides are TGTGCTAGCACCATATCATCTGGGGCCAACGTCCCGACTTTC.

Notes on this clonotype: One junction end disagrees with the germline gene, perhaps due to a read error. The V gene is TRBV6-2 or TRBV6-3, the J gene TRBJ1-5; no definite D call. This CDR3 contains 19 residues. Germline CDR1 and CDR2: MNHEY and SVGEGT. The CDR3 nucleotides are TGTGCCAGCAGTTACTCGATTGGGAGTACAAGAGCGAGCAATCAGTCCCAGCATTTT. This translates into CASSYSIGSTRASNQSQHF.

A remark on this clonotype: An end of the junction does not agree with germline; a read error may underlie this. The rearrangement joins TRBV20-1 to TRBJ1-5; D remains ambiguous. Germline CDR1 DFQATT, CDR2 SNEGSKA (reference sequence). The CDR3 covers 14 residues. The CDR3 DNA reads as TGCAGTGCTAGTAAGGCTCAAGGCTATCATCCCCAGCATTTT. Amino acids: CSASKAQGYHPQHF.

With respect to this clonotype: One end of the junction does not line up with germline, which may come from a read error. The V gene is TRBV14, the J gene TRBJ1-2; tentative D call: TRBD1 (6 bases). The V gene's germline CDR1 is SGHDN and CDR2 FVKESK. This CDR3 spans 14 amino acids. CDR3 nucleotides: TGTGCCAGCAGCCAACAAACAGGGTCTTATGACTACACTTTC. Translating gives CASSQQTGSYDYTF.

As for this clonotype: This clone may be a read error of a much larger clone one base away. The rearrangement links TRBV28 to TRBJ2-7; the D gene is possibly TRBD1 (6 bases). Trimming removed 5 bases at V and 6 bases at J, with 20 bases between. The CDR3 sequence is 15 residues long. Per the germline V gene, CDR1 is MDHEN and CDR2 is SYDVKM. The chain's CDR3 is CASSAQGHGPTEQYF. Here the CDR3 DNA reads TGTGCCAGCAGTGCCCAGGGACATGGACCGACCGAGCAGTACTTC.

About this clonotype itself: At one boundary the junction diverges from the germline segment, which might be a read error. The chain joins TRBV11-2 to TRBJ1-1; D possibly corresponds to TRBD1 (5 bases). This CDR3 region has 14 residues. In germline, CDR1 is SGHAT, CDR2 FQNNGV. The DNA for the CDR3 is TGTGTCAGCAGCTTCGGCGGGGGTTGGACTGAAGCTTTCTTT. It is translated as CVSSFGGGWTEAFF.

This clonotype is a singleton in its sample. The chain is built from TRBV10-3 and TRBJ2-7, with TRBD1 identical over 8 bases. Trimming took 7 bases from V and 5 from J; bases not matched to a gene: 10. The CDR3 covers 14 residues. Germline values: CDR1 ENHRY, CDR2 SYGVKD. The chain's CDR3 is CAITTGTGPHEQYF. CDR3 in DNA: TGTGCCATCACAACCGGGACAGGCCCCCACGAGCAGTACTTC.

With respect to this clonotype: Its ends do not fully match the called genes, so a read error is possible. The V call is TRBV6-5, the J call TRBJ2-7; a possible D gene is TRBD1 (6 bases). Germline V gives CDR1 MNHEY, CDR2 SVGAGI. The CDR3 has 14 residues. CDR3 sequence reads: CASSHVRGTYGQCF. The CDR3 bases are TGTGCCAGCAGTCACGTGAGGGGGACCTACGGGCAGTGCTTC.

Turning to this clonotype: This CDR3 fails to terminate in the conserved phenylalanine or tryptophan, so it likely reflects a read error. The chain links TRBV6-1 to TRBJ2-1; the D gene is possibly TRBD2 (7 bases). Looked up from germline, CDR1 is MNHNS and CDR2 is SASEGT. CDR3 size: 16 residues. Trimming took off 9 bases at V and 6 bases at J, with 24 bases between the two ends. The CDR3 loop is CASTLRGGTESNEQFL. The CDR3 DNA reads as TGTGCCAGTACCCTAAGGGGGGGCACCGAGTCCAATGAGCAGTTCCTC.

In this sample, this clonotype turned up many times. The chain carries TRBV18 and TRBJ2-4, with TRBD1 as a possible D gene (6 bases). The V and J ends lost 2 bases and 1 base respectively, with 15 bases between them. The CDR3 contains 17 residues. Germline V lookup: CDR1 KGHSH, CDR2 LQKENI. The CDR3 DNA reads TGTGCCAGCTCACCATCTTCAGGGGCAGGGGCCAAAAACATTCAGTACTTC. Encoded protein: CASSPSSGAGAKNIQYF.

V usage is TRBV28 and J usage is TRBJ2-3; 11 bases line up with TRBD2. The germline V gene has CDR1 MDHEN and CDR2 SYDVKM. The length of the CDR3 is 14 residues. The trim removed 1 base at V and 13 bases at J, leaving 7 bases unmatched. The CDR3 DNA sequence: TGTGCCAGCAGTTTATCCCTAGCGGGGGGAGAAAAGTATTTT. As protein: CASSLSLAGGEKYF. The full variable domain, rest sourced from reference TRBV28 and TRBJ2-3, is DVKVTQSSRYLVKRTGEKVFLECVQDMDHENMFWYRQDPGLGLRLIYFSYDVKMKEKGDIPEGYSVSREKKERFSLILESASTNQTSMYLCASSLSLAGGEKYFGPGTRLTVL.

As for this clonotype: Because it lacks the conserved phenylalanine or tryptophan at the end, this CDR3 is likely a read error. The chain is built from TRBV6-5 and TRBJ2-1; 8 nucleotides match TRBD1. The germline gives CDR1 MNHEY, CDR2 SVGAGI. The CDR3 consists of 15 residues. The CDR3 protein is CVSSYLQGVRNEQFL. Written as DNA, the CDR3 is TGTGTCAGCAGTTACCTACAGGGGGTAAGGAATGAGCAGTTCCTC.